The rows below give T cell receptor beta chains drawn from one sample of a study of T cell repertoires in cytomegalovirus infection. TCRdb re-derived calls from the reads in MiXCR, one entry per CDR3 protein. Of about 50,000 distinct CDR3 sequences in the sample, about 20% are singletons; the top ten hold about four fifths. Antigens of these TCRs are unknown. The specimen was CD8+ T cells from cultured PBMCs, collected from culture after CMV antigen stimulation. Source of these receptors: a human donor in good health (CMV status not recorded). Some clones in this sample may be carry-over from other donors' samples. CDR3s include the opening cysteine and the closing phenylalanine or tryptophan. The D gene is left open where the match is weak. Part of the rows lack a size; the others show once, few, many or a class for expanded clones.

j_call: TRBJ1-1
clone_size: -
v_call: TRBV7-9
d_call: -
cdr3_nt: TGTGCCAGCAGCTTAAACCCTTCAACGGGAGCTTTCTTT
cdr3_aa: CASSLNPSTGAFF

j_call: TRBJ1-4
clone_size: few
v_call: TRBV6-7
d_call: TRBD1
cdr3_nt: TGTGCCAGCAGTTACTCGGCAGGGGGGACGTTTGCAACTAATGAAAAACTGTTTTTT
cdr3_aa: CASSYSAGGTFATNEKLFF

j_call: TRBJ1-1
clone_size: few
v_call: TRBV7-2
d_call: -
cdr3_nt: TGTGCCAGCAGCTTAGATGCGTCGGGGGGATGGTACACTGAAGCTTTCTTT
cdr3_aa: CASSLDASGGWYTEAFF

j_call: TRBJ1-2
clone_size: -
v_call: TRBV28
d_call: TRBD1
cdr3_nt: TGTGCCAGCAGCCCCGGACAGGGGGACGGCTACACCTTC
cdr3_aa: CASSPGQGDGYTF

j_call: TRBJ2-5
clone_size: few
v_call: TRBV6-5
d_call: -
cdr3_nt: TGTGCCAGCAGTTATGGGGGAATCGGCGAGACCCAGTACTTC
cdr3_aa: CASSYGGIGETQYF

j_call: TRBJ2-7
clone_size: -
v_call: TRBV4-1
d_call: -
cdr3_nt: TGCGCCAGCAGCCTGGGACTGGGATCCTACGAGCAGTACTTC
cdr3_aa: CASSLGLGSYEQYF

j_call: TRBJ2-3
clone_size: few
v_call: TRBV11-2
d_call: -
cdr3_nt: TGTGCCAGCAGCTTAGAGGTCACAGATACGCAGTATTTT
cdr3_aa: CASSLEVTDTQYF

j_call: TRBJ2-2
clone_size: -
v_call: TRBV5-6
d_call: -
cdr3_nt: TGTGCCAGCACTGAGGGGATCTCCGGGGAGCTGTTTTTT
cdr3_aa: CASTEGISGELFF

j_call: TRBJ2-1
clone_size: -
v_call: TRBV2
d_call: -
cdr3_nt: TGTGCCAGTGGCAGACCCACAATGGGGTCCTACAATGAGCAGTTCTTC
cdr3_aa: CASGRPTMGSYNEQFF

j_call: TRBJ1-2
clone_size: -
v_call: TRBV6-6
d_call: TRBD1
cdr3_nt: TGTGCCAGCAGTTATCCGACAGGGGCTGGCGGCTACACCTTC
cdr3_aa: CASSYPTGAGGYTF

j_call: TRBJ2-7
clone_size: few
v_call: TRBV6-1
d_call: -
cdr3_nt: TGTGCCAGCAGTGAGGATCAGATCTCCTACGAGCAGTACTTC
cdr3_aa: CASSEDQISYEQYF

j_call: TRBJ1-1
clone_size: many
v_call: TRBV7-2
d_call: TRBD1
cdr3_nt: TGTGCCAGCAGCTATGGGACAGGTGAAGCTTTCTTT
cdr3_aa: CASSYGTGEAFF

j_call: TRBJ2-1
clone_size: few
v_call: TRBV20-1
d_call: -
cdr3_nt: TGCAGTGCTGGGGCCCCTAACTGGGGGGATGAGCAGTTCTTC
cdr3_aa: CSAGAPNWGDEQFF

j_call: TRBJ1-3
clone_size: few
v_call: TRBV5-4
d_call: -
cdr3_nt: TGTGCCAGCAGCTTGGTAGGAGGGCCTGGAAACACCATATATTTT
cdr3_aa: CASSLVGGPGNTIYF

j_call: TRBJ1-6
clone_size: -
v_call: TRBV7-9
d_call: -
cdr3_nt: TGTGCCAGCAGCTCGACAGCTTATAATTCACCCCTCCACTTT
cdr3_aa: CASSSTAYNSPLHF

j_call: TRBJ1-1
clone_size: -
v_call: TRBV7-9
d_call: -
cdr3_nt: TGTGCCAGCAGCTCCGGATTTAACACTGAAGCTTTCTTT
cdr3_aa: CASSSGFNTEAFF

j_call: TRBJ1-6
clone_size: -
v_call: TRBV7-6
d_call: TRBD1
cdr3_nt: TGTGCCAGCAGCTTATACAGGGGAGGGGGGTCACCCCTCCACTTT
cdr3_aa: CASSLYRGGGSPLHF

j_call: TRBJ2-5
clone_size: -
v_call: TRBV7-7
d_call: -
cdr3_nt: TGTGCCAGCAGCCAAGGGACAAATGAAGAGACCCAGTACTTC
cdr3_aa: CASSQGTNEETQYF

j_call: TRBJ1-2
clone_size: -
v_call: TRBV20-1
d_call: -
cdr3_nt: TGCAGTGCTAGAGTTGGAGGGGCTGGGATTGGCTACACCTTC
cdr3_aa: CSARVGGAGIGYTF

j_call: TRBJ2-7
clone_size: few
v_call: TRBV4-1
d_call: TRBD1
cdr3_nt: TGCGCCAGCAGCGAAGGACAGGGATACGACGAGCAGTACTTC
cdr3_aa: CASSEGQGYDEQYF

j_call: TRBJ1-1
clone_size: few
v_call: TRBV6-2/TRBV6-3
d_call: -
cdr3_nt: TGTGCCAGCAGTTACAAAAAGACAGGATCCACTGAAGCTTTCTTT
cdr3_aa: CASSYKKTGSTEAFF

j_call: TRBJ1-5
clone_size: few
v_call: TRBV4-3
d_call: -
cdr3_nt: TGCGCCAGCAGCCAAGACGCAAATAGCAATCAGCCCCAGCATTTT
cdr3_aa: CASSQDANSNQPQHF

j_call: TRBJ1-2
clone_size: -
v_call: TRBV7-2
d_call: -
cdr3_nt: TGTGCCACCCTTCCCCTGGGGAACTATGGCTACACCTTC
cdr3_aa: CATLPLGNYGYTF

j_call: TRBJ2-7
clone_size: -
v_call: TRBV7-9
d_call: TRBD2
cdr3_nt: TGTGCCAGCAGCGACGGACTAGCGGGGGCCTGGAGCGAGCAGTACTTC
cdr3_aa: CASSDGLAGAWSEQYF

j_call: TRBJ2-2
clone_size: -
v_call: TRBV27
d_call: -
cdr3_nt: TGTGCCAGCAGTTTTCAGACCGGGGAGCTGTTTTTT
cdr3_aa: CASSFQTGELFF

j_call: TRBJ1-2
clone_size: -
v_call: TRBV28
d_call: -
cdr3_nt: TGTGCCAGCAGTTTATCCGGGGGCTTGAACTATGGCTACACCTTC
cdr3_aa: CASSLSGGLNYGYTF

j_call: TRBJ2-7
clone_size: -
v_call: TRBV3-1
d_call: -
cdr3_nt: TGTGCCATCGGGGCCCCGACACTCGTGCTGATATCCTCCTACGAGCAGTACTTC
cdr3_aa: CAIGAPTLVLISSYEQYF

j_call: TRBJ1-2
clone_size: few
v_call: TRBV12-3/TRBV12-4
d_call: -
cdr3_nt: TGTGCCAGCGGTGCTCTTATTAACTATGGCTACACCTTC
cdr3_aa: CASGALINYGYTF

j_call: TRBJ1-1
clone_size: few
v_call: TRBV6-6
d_call: -
cdr3_nt: TGTGCCAGCAGTGAGACAGGCTGGGGGAACACTGAAGCTTTCTTT
cdr3_aa: CASSETGWGNTEAFF

j_call: TRBJ1-2
clone_size: many
v_call: TRBV20-1
d_call: -
cdr3_nt: TGCAGTGCTAGAGAAAGCTTAACAGATCATTTCCATGGCTACACCTTC
cdr3_aa: CSARESLTDHFHGYTF

j_call: TRBJ2-5
clone_size: -
v_call: TRBV13
d_call: -
cdr3_nt: TGTGCCAGCAGCTCAGCTAACCAAGAGACCCAGTACTTC
cdr3_aa: CASSSANQETQYF